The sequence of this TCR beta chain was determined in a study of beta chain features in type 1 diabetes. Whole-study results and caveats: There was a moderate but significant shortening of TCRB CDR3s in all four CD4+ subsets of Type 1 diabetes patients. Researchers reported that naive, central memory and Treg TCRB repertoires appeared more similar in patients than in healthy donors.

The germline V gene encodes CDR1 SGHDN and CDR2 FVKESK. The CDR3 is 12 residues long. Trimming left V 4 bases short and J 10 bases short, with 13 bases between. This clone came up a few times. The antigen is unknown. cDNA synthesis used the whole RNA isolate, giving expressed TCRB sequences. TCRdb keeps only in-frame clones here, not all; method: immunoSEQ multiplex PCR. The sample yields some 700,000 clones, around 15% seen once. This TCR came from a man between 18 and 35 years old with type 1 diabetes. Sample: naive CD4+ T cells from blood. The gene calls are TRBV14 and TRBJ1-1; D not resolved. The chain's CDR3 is CASSLTNFGAFF. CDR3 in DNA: TGTGCCAGCAGCCTAACGAACTTCGGAGCTTTCTTT.